This passage covers 11 T cell receptor beta chains from one sample sequenced in a study of cytomegalovirus exposure and HLA in healthy donors. The primer mix had 60 Vbeta and 13 Jbeta primers. Repertoires were generated with immunoSEQ multiplex PCR, while TCRdb's copy carries only in-frame clones and drops some. The sample records over 100,000 clones, approximately 70% being singletons. Input material: PBMCs. All receptors derive from a woman in her 30s in good health and CMV-seronegative.

The CDR3 DNA reads TGTGCCAGTAGTATTGGGGACAGGGAAATTGGGGAGCAGTACTTC. This gives the protein CASSIGDREIGEQYF. The chain is built from TRBV19 and TRBJ2-7, with 9 positions matching TRBD1. The CDR3 runs 15 residues. The V segment lost 3 bases and the J segment 7 bases; nucleotides outside the gene matches: 10. Germline assignment: CDR1 LNHDA and CDR2 SQIVND (reference sequence).

The chain links TRBV5-1 to TRBJ2-5; 7 nucleotides line up with TRBD1. The CDR3 contains 15 residues. With V trimmed by 0 bases and J by 4 bases, 6 bases remained unmatched. Germline CDR1 SGHRS, CDR2 YFSETQ. This chain's CDR3 is CASSLVEGAGETQYF. In nucleotides, the CDR3 is TGCGCCAGCAGCTTGGTAGAGGGGGCCGGAGAGACCCAGTACTTC.

This clone was counted a few times. The chain is built from TRBV30 and TRBJ1-2; D gene unclear. The germline V gene has CDR1 GTSNPN and CDR2 SVGIG (reference sequence). The CDR3 sequence is 13 residues long. With 0 bases removed from V and 4 bases from J, the gap between germline ends came to 9 bases. The CDR3 DNA reads as TGTGCCTGGAGTGTTGGCCAAACCTATGGCTACACCTTC. Protein product: CAWSVGQTYGYTF.

The J gene is TRBJ2-6, the V gene TRBV11-1, with D perhaps TRBD2 (5 bases). CDR3 length: 19 amino acids. V lost 4 bases to trimming and J lost 0 bases, with 19 bases between them. Per the germline V gene, CDR1 is SGHAT and CDR2 is FQDESV (reference sequence). The CDR3 nucleotides read TGTGCCAGCAGCTCCGCCGCACTAGAAGTTGGCTCTGGGGCCAACGTCCTGACTTTC. This codes for CASSSAALEVGSGANVLTF.

The rearrangement joins TRBV27 to TRBJ1-6, with D unclear. The germline V and J ends were trimmed by 6 bases and 1 base, with 7 bases remaining between them. Germline-derived CDR1 and CDR2 are MNHEY and SMNVEV (reference sequence). This CDR3 spans 14 amino acids. The CDR3 here is CASRLQSYNSPLHF. The CDR3 DNA is TGTGCCAGCAGATTACAATCCTATAATTCACCCCTCCACTTT.

This clone was seen a few times. The V call is TRBV5-1, the J call TRBJ1-2, with 11 bases fitting TRBD1. The CDR3 is 16 residues long. Trimming took 4 bases from V and 4 from J; bases not matched to a gene: 9. CDR1 and CDR2 from the germline V gene are SGHRS and YFSETQ. CDR3 protein: CASSQSSGQGGYGYTF. CDR3 nucleotide sequence: TGCGCCAGCAGCCAGAGCTCGGGACAGGGGGGCTATGGCTACACCTTC.

The V gene is TRBV29-1, the J gene TRBJ2-5; 7 nucleotides align to TRBD2. The V gene's germline CDR1 is SQVTM and CDR2 ANQGSEA. The junction had 2 bases not matched to a gene; V was cut back by 0 bases and J by 4 bases. The CDR3 loop spans 13 amino acids. The CDR3 region has the DNA TGCAGCGTTGAAGAGCGGGGGACAGAGACCCAGTACTTC. Protein sequence: CSVEERGTETQYF. Complete variable domain (other parts from reference TRBV29-1 and TRBJ2-5): SAVISQKPSRDICQRGTSLTIQCQVDSQVTMMFWYRQQPGQSLTLIATANQGSEATYESGFVIDKFPISRPNLTFSTLTVSNMSPEDSSIYLCSVEERGTETQYFGPGTRLLVL.

This clone was detected a few times. The CDR3: CASSQDTGSRSGYTF. CDR3 in DNA: TGCGCCAGCAGCCAGGATACCGGGAGCAGGTCTGGCTACACCTTC. The chain employs TRBV4-3 and TRBJ1-2; no definite D call. The CDR3 extends over 15 amino acids. Trimming removed 3 bases at V and 7 bases at J, with 18 bases between. Germline-derived CDR1 and CDR2 are LGHNA and YSLEER.

The sample holds a few counts of this clone. This rearrangement joins TRBV18 to TRBJ1-2; 8 bases align to TRBD1. V shed 1 base, J shed 6 bases, and the junction held 19 bases outside the gene matches. CDR1 KGHSH and CDR2 LQKENI come from the germline V gene. There are 19 residues in the CDR3. The CDR3 region is CASSPLDESRGLRGNGYTF. The CDR3 DNA reads TGTGCCAGCTCACCACTGGATGAGAGCAGGGGGCTCCGTGGGAATGGCTACACCTTC.

There are a few counts of this clone. The CDR3, as DNA: TGCGCCAGCAGCTTGAGCGGCACTAGCCTCACAGATACGCAGTATTTT. Translating gives CASSLSGTSLTDTQYF. The chain uses TRBV5-1 and TRBJ2-3, with D possibly matching TRBD2 (6 bases). The CDR3 is 16 amino acids. Trimming took 1 base from V and 2 from J, leaving 14 bases between them. CDR1 is SGHRS and CDR2 is YFSETQ in the germline V gene.

In this sample, this clone turned up once. The CDR3 DNA reads TGTGCCTCCCAACCAGGTGAGACTGAAGCTTTCTTT. Translation gives CASQPGETEAFF. The chain recombines TRBV6-1 with TRBJ1-1, with D uncertain. V lost 11 bases and J 5 bases, leaving 15 bases between the germline ends. The CDR3 extends over 12 amino acids. The V gene's germline CDR1 is MNHNS and CDR2 SASEGT.